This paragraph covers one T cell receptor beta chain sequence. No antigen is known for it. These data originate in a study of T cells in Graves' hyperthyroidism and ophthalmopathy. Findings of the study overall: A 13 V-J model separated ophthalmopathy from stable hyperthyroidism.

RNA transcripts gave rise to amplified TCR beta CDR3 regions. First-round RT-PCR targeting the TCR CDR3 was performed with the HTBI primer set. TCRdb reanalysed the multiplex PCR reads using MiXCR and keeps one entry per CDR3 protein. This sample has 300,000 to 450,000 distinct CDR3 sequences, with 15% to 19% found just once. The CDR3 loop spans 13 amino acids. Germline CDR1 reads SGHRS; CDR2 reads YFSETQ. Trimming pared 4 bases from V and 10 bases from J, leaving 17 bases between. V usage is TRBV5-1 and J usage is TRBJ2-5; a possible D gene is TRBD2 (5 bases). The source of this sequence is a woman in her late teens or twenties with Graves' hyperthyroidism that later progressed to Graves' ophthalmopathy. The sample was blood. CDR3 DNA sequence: TGCGCCAGCAGCCTACATCCAGGCCGGGACCAGTACTTC. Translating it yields CASSLHPGRDQYF.